Each of the 22 T cell receptor beta chains below was sequenced from the same sample in a study of metastatic and nonmetastatic thyroid tumors. Thyroid surgery was performed in patients who had received no treatment beforehand. With MiXCR, TCRdb called clones anew from the PCR reads. The table has roughly 53,000 clones, roughly 20% seen once; the top ten hold 4% to 5%. Sequences were obtained from blood. All receptors come from a female donor with papillary thyroid cancer or a benign thyroid nodule (not recorded which). Some clones in this sample may be carry-over from other donors' samples.

This clone was seen repeatedly, ten times or more. The V call is TRBV10-3, the J call TRBJ1-1; 11 nucleotides agree with TRBD1. Germline V CDR1 and CDR2: ENHRY, SYGVKD. The J segment lost 5 bases and the V segment lost 6 bases, leaving 11 bases of the junction unmatched. This CDR3 is built from 16 residues. The CDR3 DNA is TGTGCCATCAGGCTATCCGGGACAGGGGGAGGGACTGAAGCTTTCTTT. Protein: CAIRLSGTGGGTEAFF.

This sequence joins TRBV5-1 and TRBJ2-7, with 13 bases matching TRBD2. The junction had 7 bases not matched to a gene; V was cut back by 5 bases and J by 5 bases. CDR1 is SGHRS, CDR2 YFSETQ, per germline. The CDR3 contains 15 residues. CDR3 in amino acids: CASRRTSGRNNEQYF. As DNA, the CDR3 is TGCGCCAGCAGAAGGACTAGCGGGAGAAACAACGAGCAGTACTTC.

Of note for this clone: A much larger clone differs by one base, so this may be a read error. This chain joins TRBV7-9 and TRBJ2-3, with D unresolved. The CDR3 contains 13 residues. CDR1 is SEHNR, CDR2 FQNEAQ, per germline (reference sequence). The ends were cut back, 8 bases at V and 2 bases at J, with 11 bases in the middle. CDR3 nucleotide sequence: TGTGCCAGCCCCAGTGGGGACACAGATACGCAGTATTTT. Protein product: CASPSGDTDTQYF.

Notes on this clone: This clone may be a read error of a much larger clone one base away. The chain uses TRBV7-6 and TRBJ1-1, with TRBD1 identical over 7 bases. CDR1 and CDR2 (germline): SGHVS, FNYEAQ. The CDR3 has 15 residues. CDR3 amino acids: CASRLAGTENTEAFF. The CDR3 DNA reads TGTGCCAGCAGATTAGCTGGGACAGAGAACACTGAAGCTTTCTTT. Complete variable domain (other parts from reference TRBV7-6 and TRBJ1-1): GAGVSQSPRYKVTKRGQDVALRCDPISGHVSLYWYRQALGQGPEFLTYFNYEAQQDKSGLPNDRFSAERPEGSISTLTIQRTEQRDSAMYRCASRLAGTENTEAFFGQGTRLTVV.

This clone was found many times. The rearrangement uses TRBV6-4 and TRBJ2-3; D remains ambiguous. From germline, CDR1 is MRHNA and CDR2 SNTAGT. V was trimmed by 3 bases and J by 8 bases, leaving 12 bases between them. The CDR3 extends over 13 amino acids. CDR3 nucleotides: TGTGCCAGCAGTGAACTCTCTTCGGGTACGCAGTATTTT. Translated, it gives CASSELSSGTQYF.

There are many counts of this clone. This chain joins TRBV10-3 and TRBJ2-1; no definite D call. Trimming took 4 bases from V and 4 from J, leaving 5 bases between them. Germline CDR1 and CDR2: ENHRY and SYGVKD. The CDR3 length is 12 residues. The CDR3 DNA reads as TGTGCCATCAGTGGGGCTTACAATGAGCAGTTCTTC. Its translation is CAISGAYNEQFF.

This clone was seen ten or more times. The chain has TRBV28 and TRBJ2-1, with TRBD2 as a possible D gene (5 bases). Trimming cost V 8 bases and J 7 bases, with 24 bases left between them. Germline-derived CDR1 and CDR2 are MDHEN and SYDVKM. The CDR3 runs 16 residues. CDR3 coding DNA: TGTGCCAGCTCAGGACTCGACGGCGCGAGATATAATGAGCAGTTCTTC. This codes for CASSGLDGARYNEQFF.

In its sample, this clone was seen many times. The V and J genes are TRBV20-1 and TRBJ2-5; TRBD2 agrees at 13 bases. In germline, CDR1 is DFQATT, CDR2 SNEGSKA (reference sequence). The V segment lost 6 bases and the J segment 5 bases; nucleotides outside the gene matches: 12. The CDR3 contains 16 residues. DNA for the CDR3: TGCAGTGCCCCCGGACTAGCGGGAGTTCGTGGGGAGACCCAGTACTTC. It is translated as CSAPGLAGVRGETQYF.

This clone was counted ten times or more. CDR3 sequence (DNA): TGTGCCAGCAACCCACAGGGAATATGGTACGAGCAGTACTTC. It is translated as CASNPQGIWYEQYF. This chain links TRBV12-3 or TRBV12-4 with TRBJ2-7; tentative D call: TRBD1 (6 bases). This CDR3 region has 14 residues. V lost 7 bases to trimming and J lost 4 bases, with 17 bases between them.

The chain has TRBV20-1 and TRBJ1-2, with D possibly TRBD1 on 6 matching bases. V gave up 3 bases and J gave up 5 bases, with 13 bases separating them. CDR1 and CDR2 from the germline V gene are DFQATT and SNEGSKA (reference sequence). The CDR3 loop spans 13 amino acids. Written as DNA, the CDR3 is TGCAGTGCTAGCCCACAGGGACGGTATGGCTACACCTTC. Its translation is CSASPQGRYGYTF.

This clone was found many times. V and J are TRBV20-1 and TRBJ1-1, with a tentative D call TRBD1 (6 bases). The CDR3 is made up of 16 amino acids. Trimming left V 0 bases short and J 0 bases short, with 14 bases between. Germline CDR1 reads DFQATT; CDR2 reads SNEGSKA (reference sequence). The DNA of the CDR3 is TGCAGTGCTAGAGATAGGCCAGGGGCTGTGAACACTGAAGCTTTCTTT. Its protein is CSARDRPGAVNTEAFF.

This clone was counted ten times or more. The V and J genes are TRBV25-1 and TRBJ1-3; D not resolved. The CDR3 is made up of 14 amino acids. The germline V gene has CDR1 MGHDK and CDR2 SYGVNS. V gave up 2 bases and J gave up 3 bases, with 8 bases separating them. The CDR3 region is CASSESWDGNTIYF. The CDR3 coding sequence is TGTGCCAGCAGTGAAAGCTGGGATGGAAACACCATATATTTT.

This clone was found many times. The rearrangement uses TRBV2 and TRBJ1-1, with unresolved D. CDR1 is SNHLY and CDR2 is FYNNEI in the germline V gene. This CDR3 has 14 amino acids. Trimming cost V 4 bases and J 1 base, with 10 bases left between them. The DNA of the CDR3 is TGTGCCAGCAGTGTCGGGCAGTGGAACACTGAAGCTTTCTTT. This sequence encodes CASSVGQWNTEAFF.

This clone was seen many times. The J gene is TRBJ2-3, the V gene TRBV30, with TRBD1 matching 8 bases. This CDR3 comprises 13 residues. Trimming at V came to 2 bases and at J to 5 bases, leaving 3 bases not matched to a gene. Germline CDR1 reads GTSNPN; CDR2 reads SVGIG (reference sequence). This chain's CDR3 is CAWSRQGLDTQYF. The CDR3, as DNA: TGTGCCTGGAGTCGACAGGGGTTAGATACGCAGTATTTT.

The table lists this clone with many counts. This CDR3 is also generated by other DNA sequences in the sample. The V call is TRBV5-1, the J call TRBJ1-6, with D unclear. V shed 3 bases and J shed 9 bases, with 19 bases lying between them. The CDR3 is made up of 16 amino acids. Germline CDR1 SGHRS, CDR2 YFSETQ. CDR3 protein: CASSWAGDELVSPLHF. The CDR3 DNA is TGCGCCAGCAGCTGGGCCGGGGATGAGTTGGTTTCACCCCTCCACTTT.

This clone was counted many times. V is TRBV20-1 and J is TRBJ1-2; D unresolved. The V gene lost 0 bases and the J gene lost 1 base, with 6 bases spanning the gap. The CDR3 covers 13 residues. From germline, CDR1 is DFQATT and CDR2 SNEGSKA (reference sequence). CDR3 residues: CSARDGVNYGYTF. The CDR3 DNA reads as TGCAGTGCTAGAGATGGGGTTAACTATGGCTACACCTTC.

This clone has at least ten counts. The rearrangement uses TRBV20-1 and TRBJ2-7; TRBD2 agrees at 10 bases. V lost 0 bases and J lost 1; bases outside the gene matches: 3. This CDR3 region has 15 residues. The germline V gene encodes CDR1 DFQATT and CDR2 SNEGSKA (reference sequence). CDR3 residues: CSAREGSGRSYEQYF. CDR3 DNA: TGCAGTGCTAGAGAAGGTAGCGGGAGGTCCTACGAGCAGTACTTC.

This clone was found many times. The genes are TRBV3-1 and TRBJ2-7; D is unclear. V was pared by 5 bases and J by 6 bases, with 17 bases between. CDR1 LGHDT and CDR2 YNNKEL come from the germline V gene (reference sequence). This CDR3 is built from 14 residues. CDR3 DNA sequence: TGTGCCAGCAGCGAAAGTTCACTCCTCGGCGAGCAGTACTTC. Translation: CASSESSLLGEQYF.

This clone has ten or more counts. The sample carries other DNA sequences with the same CDR3. The chain links TRBV5-4 to TRBJ2-7; 7 nucleotides line up with TRBD2. V lost 4 bases, J lost 1 base, and 2 bases stayed unmatched. This CDR3 comprises 13 residues. In germline, CDR1 is SGHNT, CDR2 YYREEE (reference sequence). The CDR3 DNA follows: TGTGCCAGCAGCCCCGGGGGGTCCTACGAGCAGTACTTC. As protein: CASSPGGSYEQYF.

The chain links TRBV30 to TRBJ1-6, with D maybe TRBD1 (6 bases). The CDR3 length is 14 residues. Trimming left V 7 bases short and J 9 bases short, with 19 bases between. Looked up from germline, CDR1 is GTSNPN and CDR2 is SVGIG (reference sequence). The chain's CDR3 is CAYETGGRGSPLHF. The CDR3 DNA follows: TGTGCCTACGAGACCGGGGGGCGCGGTTCACCCCTCCACTTT.

This clone was found many times. This chain joins TRBV28 and TRBJ2-7, with D possibly called TRBD1 or TRBD2 (5 bases each). Per germline, CDR1 MDHEN and CDR2 SYDVKM. The CDR3 is 14 amino acids. The V end lost 3 bases, the J end lost 4 bases, and 13 bases lay between the germline ends. The CDR3 spells CASSFRDDQYEQYF. The DNA for the CDR3 is TGTGCCAGCAGTTTCCGGGACGATCAGTACGAGCAGTACTTC.

This clone was observed many times. This chain joins TRBV5-1 and TRBJ2-7; 8 bases fit TRBD1. The germline V gene encodes CDR1 SGHRS and CDR2 YFSETQ. Trimming took 4 bases from V and 1 from J; bases not matched to a gene: 7. The CDR3 consists of 15 residues. The CDR3 spells CASSPSTGASYEQYF. DNA of the CDR3: TGCGCCAGCAGCCCCTCGACAGGGGCGTCCTACGAGCAGTACTTC.